This T cell receptor (beta chain) was recovered during a study of T cells in Graves' hyperthyroidism and ophthalmopathy. Whole-study findings and limits: Expanded thyroid clonotypes (above 0.001) were mostly also found in blood. Ophthalmopathy was distinguished from stable hyperthyroidism by 13 V-J signatures.

This CDR3 spans 13 amino acids. V was trimmed by 7 bases and J by 0 bases, leaving 10 bases between them. The germline V gene has CDR1 DFQATT and CDR2 SNEGSKA (reference sequence). With regard to this clonotype: Its specificity is not known.

Amplification of TCR beta CDR3 regions used RNA as the template. Carried out on the TCR CDR3, a first-round RT-PCR used the HTBI primer set. TCRdb ran MiXCR on the multiplex PCR reads and lists one entry per CDR3 protein. The table has more than 500,000 distinct CDR3 sequences, 16% seen once. The source is a woman aged 25 to 39 with Graves' ophthalmopathy. Sample: blood. The rearrangement joins TRBV20-1 to TRBJ2-1; possible D gene TRBD2, 6 bases. CDR3 nucleotide sequence: TGCAGTGTAGACGGGAGCTCCTACAATGAGCAGTTCTTC. Translating gives CSVDGSSYNEQFF.